A single sample gave rise to the 5 T cell receptor beta chains below, sequenced in a study of shared T cell receptors in the human thymus. Some clones are missing from TCRdb's copy, which holds only in-frame ones; the method was immunoSEQ multiplex PCR. The sample has 720,000 or so clones; approximately 85% are singletons. These data were also reused for a study on human thymus T cells.

The specimen was thymocytes. Receptors originate from a girl less than two years old with a congenital heart defect.

Remarks on this clone: Other DNA sequences from this sample encode an identical CDR3 as well. The chain recombines TRBV6-1 with TRBJ2-7; tentative D call: TRBD1 (7 bases). With 6 bases removed from V and 3 bases from J, the gap between germline ends came to 12 bases. Germline lookup yields CDR1 MNHNS and CDR2 SASEGT. The CDR3 is 13 residues long. In DNA form, the CDR3 reads TGTGCCAGCAGCGGCAGGGGGGTCTACGAGCAGTACTTC. Translation: CASSGRGVYEQYF.

The rearrangement uses TRBV13 and TRBJ1-3; the match to TRBD1 covers 10 bases. The CDR3 consists of 20 residues. The J segment lost 1 base and the V segment lost 0 bases, leaving 12 bases of the junction unmatched. Germline V gene lookup returns CDR1 PRHDT and CDR2 FYEKMQ (reference sequence). CDR3 nucleotide sequence: TGTGCCAGCAGCTTAGGCGTGTGGGACAGGGGAAATCCGTCTGGAAACACCATATATTTT. It yields the protein CASSLGVWDRGNPSGNTIYF.

This chain uses TRBV5-6 with TRBJ1-3, with TRBD1 matching 7 bases. With 5 bases clipped from V and 0 bases from J, the junction kept 11 bases outside the gene matches. CDR1 is SGHDT and CDR2 is YYEEEE in the germline V gene. The CDR3 is 17 residues long. DNA of the CDR3: TGTGCCAGCAGTGCCTCTCGACAGGGTTGCTCTGGAAACACCATATATTTT. Amino acids: CASSASRQGCSGNTIYF. Full variable domain (rest looked up from reference TRBV5-6 and TRBJ1-3): DAGVTQSPTHLIKTRGQQVTLRCSPKSGHDTVSWYQQALGQGPQFIFQYYEEEERQRGNFPDRFSGHQFPNYSSELNVNALLLGDSALYLCASSASRQGCSGNTIYFGEGSWLTVV.

This chain joins TRBV6-1 and TRBJ2-7; D is perhaps TRBD2 (5 bases). Germline CDR1 reads MNHNS; CDR2 reads SASEGT. The CDR3 sequence is 12 residues long. The ends were cut back, 5 bases at V and 3 bases at J, with 8 bases in the middle. The CDR3 nucleotides read TGTGCCAGCAGTCTGGACTTCTACGAGCAGTACTTC. This sequence encodes CASSLDFYEQYF.

The rearrangement links TRBV6-5 to TRBJ2-5; 9 bases match TRBD1. Germline values: CDR1 MNHEY, CDR2 SVGAGI. The CDR3 consists of 14 residues. V lost 10 bases, J lost 0 bases, and 6 bases stayed unmatched. CDR3 protein: CAIGGDRDQETQYF. In nucleotides, the CDR3 is TGTGCCATTGGGGGGGACAGGGACCAAGAGACCCAGTACTTC.